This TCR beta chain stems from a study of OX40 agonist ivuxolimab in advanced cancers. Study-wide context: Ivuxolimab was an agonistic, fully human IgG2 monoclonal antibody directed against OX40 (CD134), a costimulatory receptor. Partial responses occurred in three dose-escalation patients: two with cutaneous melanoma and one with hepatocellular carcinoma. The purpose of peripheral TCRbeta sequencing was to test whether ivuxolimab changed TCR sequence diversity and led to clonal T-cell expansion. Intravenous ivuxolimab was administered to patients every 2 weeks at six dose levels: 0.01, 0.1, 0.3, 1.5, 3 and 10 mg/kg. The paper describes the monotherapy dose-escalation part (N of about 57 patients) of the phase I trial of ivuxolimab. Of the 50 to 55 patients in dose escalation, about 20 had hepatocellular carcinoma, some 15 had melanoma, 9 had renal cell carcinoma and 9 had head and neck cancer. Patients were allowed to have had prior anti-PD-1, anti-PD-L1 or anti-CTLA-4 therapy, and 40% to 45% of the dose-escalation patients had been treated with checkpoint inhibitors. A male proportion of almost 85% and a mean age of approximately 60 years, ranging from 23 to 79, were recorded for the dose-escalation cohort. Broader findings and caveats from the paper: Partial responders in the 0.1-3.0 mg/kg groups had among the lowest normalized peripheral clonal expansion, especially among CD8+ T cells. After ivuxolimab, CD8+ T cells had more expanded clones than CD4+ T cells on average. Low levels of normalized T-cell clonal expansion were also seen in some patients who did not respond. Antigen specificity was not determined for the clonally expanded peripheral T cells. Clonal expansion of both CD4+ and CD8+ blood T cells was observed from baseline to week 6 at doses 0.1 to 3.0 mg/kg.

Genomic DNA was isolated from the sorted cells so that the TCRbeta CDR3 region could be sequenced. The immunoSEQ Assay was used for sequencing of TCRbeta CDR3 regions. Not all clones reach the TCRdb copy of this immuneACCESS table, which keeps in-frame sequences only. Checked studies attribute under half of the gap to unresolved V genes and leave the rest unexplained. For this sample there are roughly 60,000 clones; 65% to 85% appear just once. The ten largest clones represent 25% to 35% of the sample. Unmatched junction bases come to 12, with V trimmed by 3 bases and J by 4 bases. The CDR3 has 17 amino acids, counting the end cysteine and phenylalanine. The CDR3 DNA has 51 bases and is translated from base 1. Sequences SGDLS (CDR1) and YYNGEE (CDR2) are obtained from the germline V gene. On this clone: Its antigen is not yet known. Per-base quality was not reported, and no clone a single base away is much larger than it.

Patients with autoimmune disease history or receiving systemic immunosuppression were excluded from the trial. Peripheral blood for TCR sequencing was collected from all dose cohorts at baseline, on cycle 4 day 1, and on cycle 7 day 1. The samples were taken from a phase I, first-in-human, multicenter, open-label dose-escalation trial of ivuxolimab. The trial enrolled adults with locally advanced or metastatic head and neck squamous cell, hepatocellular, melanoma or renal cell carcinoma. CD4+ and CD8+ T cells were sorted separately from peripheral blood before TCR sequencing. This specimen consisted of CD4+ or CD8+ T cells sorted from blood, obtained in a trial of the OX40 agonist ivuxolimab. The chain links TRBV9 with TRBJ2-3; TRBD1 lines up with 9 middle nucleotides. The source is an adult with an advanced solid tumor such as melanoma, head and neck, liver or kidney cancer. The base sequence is TGTGCCAGCAGCGCACTGGATACAGGGGGCCTCCCAGATACGCAGTATTTT. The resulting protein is CASSALDTGGLPDTQYF.